The 5 T cell receptor beta chains reported below all come from one sample, sequenced in a study of CD8+CD57+ T cells in acquired aplastic anemia. Genomic DNA was employed as the template in profiling TCR beta VDJ and CDR3. TCRdb re-derived calls from the reads in MiXCR, one entry per CDR3 protein. Of over 150,000 distinct CDR3 sequences detected, around 59% appear once; the ten largest clones hold 15% to 20%. The specimen was sorted CD4+, CD8+, or CD8+CD57+ T cells (not recorded which) from PBMCs. The receptor source for this set is a human donor in good health, serving as a control.

This clonotype was recorded at least ten times. The chain combines TRBV4-3 with TRBJ2-2, with a tentative D call TRBD1 (6 bases). V was shortened by 1 base and J by 2 bases, with 17 bases between the two germline ends. The germline V gene has CDR1 LGHNA and CDR2 YSLEER. The CDR3 spans 18 residues. CDR3 nucleotide sequence: TGCGCCAGCAGCCAAGTTATGGGCCAGGGGATAAACACCGGGGAGCTGTTTTTT. This encodes CASSQVMGQGINTGELFF.

A few counts support this clonotype. The V call is TRBV4-3, the J call TRBJ1-1, with a tentative D call TRBD1 (5 bases). The CDR3 covers 15 residues. Germline CDR1 is LGHNA and CDR2 is YSLEER. Between the trimmed V and J ends, which lost 0 bases and 5 bases, there was a span of 13 bases. This CDR3 reads CASSQEIMGETEAFF. The CDR3 DNA sequence: TGCGCCAGCAGCCAAGAAATCATGGGGGAGACTGAAGCTTTCTTT.

Ten or more counts support this clonotype. This chain links TRBV5-1 with TRBJ2-2; 9 bases fit TRBD1. Unmatched junction bases numbered 22, after V lost 3 bases and J lost 4 bases. Germline assignment: CDR1 SGHRS and CDR2 YFSETQ. The CDR3 runs 21 residues. The CDR3: CASSSLRTGATSSFSTGELFF. CDR3 bases: TGCGCCAGCAGCTCCCTAAGGACAGGGGCCACTTCATCCTTCTCCACCGGGGAGCTGTTTTTT.

V and J are TRBV10-3 and TRBJ1-1; D ambiguous. Germline values: CDR1 ENHRY, CDR2 SYGVKD. The V gene lost 6 bases and the J gene lost 7 bases, with 9 bases spanning the gap. CDR3 size: 11 residues. This CDR3 is CAISKGDEAFF. CDR3 sequence (DNA): TGTGCCATCAGCAAGGGCGATGAAGCTTTCTTT.

Concerning this clonotype itself: One end of the junction varies from germline; a read error may be responsible. The V gene is TRBV4-2, the J gene TRBJ1-2; D uncertain. Germline CDR1 is LGHNA and CDR2 is YNFKEQ. This CDR3 spans 15 amino acids. The CDR3 loop is CASRQDRILGYGYTF. CDR3 bases: TGTGCCAGCAGACAAGATAGGATCCTAGGCTATGGCTACACCTTC.